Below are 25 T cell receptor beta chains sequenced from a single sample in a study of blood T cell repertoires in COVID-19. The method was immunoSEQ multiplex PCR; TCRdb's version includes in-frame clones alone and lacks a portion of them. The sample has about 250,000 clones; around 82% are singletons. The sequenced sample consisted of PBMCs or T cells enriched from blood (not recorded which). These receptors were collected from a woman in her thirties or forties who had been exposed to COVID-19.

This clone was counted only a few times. Here the CDR3 reads CASSSVAQGRLGYTF. The CDR3 nucleotides read TGTGCCAGCAGTTCCGTCGCGCAGGGGCGACTAGGCTACACCTTC. This chain joins TRBV6-5 and TRBJ1-2, with a weak D call TRBD1 (6 bases). The CDR3 has 15 amino acids. The germline V gene has CDR1 MNHEY and CDR2 SVGAGI. With 4 bases removed from V and 8 bases from J, the gap between germline ends came to 20 bases.

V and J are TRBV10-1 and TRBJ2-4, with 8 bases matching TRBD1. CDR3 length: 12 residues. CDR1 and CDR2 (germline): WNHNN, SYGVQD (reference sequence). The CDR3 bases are TGCCTGACAGGGGTGACCAAAAACATTCAGTACTTC. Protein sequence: CLTGVTKNIQYF.

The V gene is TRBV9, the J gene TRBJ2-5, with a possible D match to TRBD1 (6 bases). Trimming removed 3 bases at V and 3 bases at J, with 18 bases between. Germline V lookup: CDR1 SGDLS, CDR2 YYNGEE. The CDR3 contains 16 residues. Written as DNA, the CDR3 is TGTGCCAGCAGCGCCTACACCGGGACATCCGAAGAGACCCAGTACTTC. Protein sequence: CASSAYTGTSEETQYF. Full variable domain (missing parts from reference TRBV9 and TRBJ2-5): DSGVTQTPKHLITATGQRVTLRCSPRSGDLSVYWYQQSLDQGLQFLIQYYNGEERAKGNILERFSAQQFPDLHSELNLSSLELGDSALYFCASSAYTGTSEETQYFGPGTRLLVL.

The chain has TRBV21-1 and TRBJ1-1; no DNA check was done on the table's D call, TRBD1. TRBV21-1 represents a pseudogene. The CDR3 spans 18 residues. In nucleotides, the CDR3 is TGTGCCAGCAGCCTATACTCCAGAGCTTGGGGCAGGAACACTGAAGCTTTCTTT. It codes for CASSLYSRAWGRNTEAFF.

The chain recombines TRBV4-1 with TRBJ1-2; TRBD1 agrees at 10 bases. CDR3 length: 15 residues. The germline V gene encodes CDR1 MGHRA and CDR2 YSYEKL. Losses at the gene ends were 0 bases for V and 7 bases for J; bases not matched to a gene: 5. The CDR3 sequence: CASSQDPGTGVGYTF. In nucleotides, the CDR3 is TGCGCCAGCAGCCAAGATCCCGGGACAGGGGTTGGCTACACCTTC.

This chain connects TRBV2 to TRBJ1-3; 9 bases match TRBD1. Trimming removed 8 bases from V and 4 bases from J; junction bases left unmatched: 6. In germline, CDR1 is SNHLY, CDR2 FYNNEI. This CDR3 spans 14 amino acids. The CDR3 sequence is CASEYGTGGNTIYF. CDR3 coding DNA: TGTGCCAGCGAGTACGGGACAGGGGGAAACACCATATATTTT.

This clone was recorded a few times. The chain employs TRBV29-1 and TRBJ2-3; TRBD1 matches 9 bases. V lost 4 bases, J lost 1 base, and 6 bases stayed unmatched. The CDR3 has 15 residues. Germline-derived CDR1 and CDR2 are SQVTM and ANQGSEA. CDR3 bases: TGCAGCGTTGGGCAACAGGGGGCGGGCACAGATACGCAGTATTTT. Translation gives CSVGQQGAGTDTQYF.

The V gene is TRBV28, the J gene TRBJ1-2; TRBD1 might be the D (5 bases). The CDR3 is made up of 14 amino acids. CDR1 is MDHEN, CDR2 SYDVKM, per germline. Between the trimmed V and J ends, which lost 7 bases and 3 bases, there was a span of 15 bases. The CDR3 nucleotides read TGTGCCAGCATGGTAGCCCGGGGGGACTATGGCTACACCTTC. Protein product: CASMVARGDYGYTF.

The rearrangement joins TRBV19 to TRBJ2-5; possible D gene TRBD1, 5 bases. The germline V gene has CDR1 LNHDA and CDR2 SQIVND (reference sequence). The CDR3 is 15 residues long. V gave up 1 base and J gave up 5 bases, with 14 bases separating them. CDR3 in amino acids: CASSIVGPRAETQYF. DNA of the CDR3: TGTGCCAGTAGTATAGTGGGCCCCAGGGCGGAGACCCAGTACTTC.

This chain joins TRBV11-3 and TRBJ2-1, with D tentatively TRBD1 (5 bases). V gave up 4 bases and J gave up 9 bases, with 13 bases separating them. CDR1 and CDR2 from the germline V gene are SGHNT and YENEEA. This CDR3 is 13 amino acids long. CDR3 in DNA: TGTGCCAGCAGCTCCACAGGTTTGGTTGAGCAGTTCTTC. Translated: CASSSTGLVEQFF.

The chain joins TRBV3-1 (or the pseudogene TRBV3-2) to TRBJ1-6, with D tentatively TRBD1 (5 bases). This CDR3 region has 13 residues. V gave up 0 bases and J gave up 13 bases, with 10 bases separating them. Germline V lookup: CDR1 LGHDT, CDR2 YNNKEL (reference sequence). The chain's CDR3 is CASSQDRGSPLHF. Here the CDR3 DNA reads TGTGCCAGCAGCCAAGATAGGGGCAGTCCCCTCCACTTT.

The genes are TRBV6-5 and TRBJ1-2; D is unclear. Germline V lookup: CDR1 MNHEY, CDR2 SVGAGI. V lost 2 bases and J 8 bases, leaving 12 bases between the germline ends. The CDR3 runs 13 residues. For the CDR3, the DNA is TGTGCCAGCAGTTACAAGGCAGGAGGCGGCTACACCTTC. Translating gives CASSYKAGGGYTF.

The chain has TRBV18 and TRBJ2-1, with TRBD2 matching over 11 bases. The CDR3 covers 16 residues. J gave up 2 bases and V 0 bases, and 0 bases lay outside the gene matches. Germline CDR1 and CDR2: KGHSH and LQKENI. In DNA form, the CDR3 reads TGTGCCAGCTCACCACCGGGACTAGCGGCCTACAATGAGCAGTTCTTC. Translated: CASSPPGLAAYNEQFF.

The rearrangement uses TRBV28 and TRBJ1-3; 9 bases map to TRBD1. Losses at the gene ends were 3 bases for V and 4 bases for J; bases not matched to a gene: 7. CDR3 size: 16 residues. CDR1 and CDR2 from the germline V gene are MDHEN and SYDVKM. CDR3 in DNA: TGTGCCAGCAGTTTGGCGGGACAGGGCAAGGGAAACACCATATATTTT. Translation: CASSLAGQGKGNTIYF.

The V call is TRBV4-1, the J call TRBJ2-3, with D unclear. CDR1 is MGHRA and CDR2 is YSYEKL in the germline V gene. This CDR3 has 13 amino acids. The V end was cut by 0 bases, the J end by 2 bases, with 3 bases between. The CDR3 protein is CASSQEATDTQYF. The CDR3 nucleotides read TGCGCCAGCAGCCAAGAGGCCACAGATACGCAGTATTTT.

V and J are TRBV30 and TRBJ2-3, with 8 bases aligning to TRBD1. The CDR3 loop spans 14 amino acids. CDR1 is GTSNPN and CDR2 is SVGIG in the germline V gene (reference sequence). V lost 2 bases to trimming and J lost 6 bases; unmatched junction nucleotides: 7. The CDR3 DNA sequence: TGTGCCTGGAGTCCTGGACAGGGTGGGGATACGCAGTATTTT. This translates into CAWSPGQGGDTQYF.

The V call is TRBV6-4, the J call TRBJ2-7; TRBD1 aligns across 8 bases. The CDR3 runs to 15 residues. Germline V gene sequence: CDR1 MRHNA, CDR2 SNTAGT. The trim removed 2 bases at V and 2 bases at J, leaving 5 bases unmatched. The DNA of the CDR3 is TGTGCCAGCAGTGACCGTTACAGGGGGGCCTACGAGCAGTACTTC. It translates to CASSDRYRGAYEQYF.

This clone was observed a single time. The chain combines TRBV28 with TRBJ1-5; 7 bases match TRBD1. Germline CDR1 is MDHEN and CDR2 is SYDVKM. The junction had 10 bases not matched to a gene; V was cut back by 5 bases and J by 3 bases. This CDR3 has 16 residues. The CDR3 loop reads CASSPGTAYSNQPQHF. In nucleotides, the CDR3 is TGTGCCAGCAGTCCTGGGACAGCCTACTCCAATCAGCCCCAGCATTTT.

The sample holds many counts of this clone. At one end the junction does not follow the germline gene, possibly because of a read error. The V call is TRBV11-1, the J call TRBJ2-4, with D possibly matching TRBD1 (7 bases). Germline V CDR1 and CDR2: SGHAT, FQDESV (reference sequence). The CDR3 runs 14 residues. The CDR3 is CASSSSGGRGTQVF. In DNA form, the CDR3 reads TGTGCCAGCAGTTCATCAGGGGGACGGGGGACCCAAGTCTTC.

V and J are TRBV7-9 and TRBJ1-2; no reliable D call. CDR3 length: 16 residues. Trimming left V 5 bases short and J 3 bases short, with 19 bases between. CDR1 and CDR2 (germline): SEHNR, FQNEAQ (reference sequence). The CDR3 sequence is CASSADFLSSHYGYTF. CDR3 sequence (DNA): TGTGCCAGCAGCGCAGATTTCCTGTCCTCCCACTATGGCTACACCTTC.

Written as DNA, the CDR3 is TGTGCCAGCAGCCAGATCCGGGATCAGCCCCAGCATTTT. This translates into CASSQIRDQPQHF. The rearrangement links TRBV14 to TRBJ1-5; D gene unclear. The CDR3 covers 13 residues. Germline V gene data show CDR1 as SGHDN and CDR2 as FVKESK. Trimming removed 3 bases at V and 5 bases at J, with 8 bases between.

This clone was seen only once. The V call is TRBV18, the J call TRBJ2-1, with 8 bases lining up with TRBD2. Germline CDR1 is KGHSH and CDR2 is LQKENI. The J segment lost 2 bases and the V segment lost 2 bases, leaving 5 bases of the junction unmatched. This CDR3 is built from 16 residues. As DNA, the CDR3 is TGTGCCAGCTCACCATCAGCGGGGGCCGCCTACAATGAGCAGTTCTTC. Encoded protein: CASSPSAGAAYNEQFF.

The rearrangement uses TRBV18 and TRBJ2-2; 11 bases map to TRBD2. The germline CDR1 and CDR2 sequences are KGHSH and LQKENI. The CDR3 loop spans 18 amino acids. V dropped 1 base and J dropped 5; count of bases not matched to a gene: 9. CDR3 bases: TGTGCCAGCTCACCACAGACTAGCGGGGAAGGAACGACCGGGGAGCTGTTTTTT. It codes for CASSPQTSGEGTTGELFF.

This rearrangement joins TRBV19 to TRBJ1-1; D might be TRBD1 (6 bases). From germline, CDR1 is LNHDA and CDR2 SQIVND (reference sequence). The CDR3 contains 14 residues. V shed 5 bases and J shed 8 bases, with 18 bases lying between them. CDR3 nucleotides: TGTGCCAGTAGTGCAGACGGACAGCTACCCGAAGCTTTCTTT. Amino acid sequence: CASSADGQLPEAFF.

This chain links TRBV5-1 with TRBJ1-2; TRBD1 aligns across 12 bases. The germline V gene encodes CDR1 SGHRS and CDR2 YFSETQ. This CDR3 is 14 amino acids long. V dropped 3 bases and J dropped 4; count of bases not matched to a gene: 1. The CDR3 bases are TGCGCCAGCAGCTGGGGACAGGGGGCCTATGGCTACACCTTC. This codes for CASSWGQGAYGYTF. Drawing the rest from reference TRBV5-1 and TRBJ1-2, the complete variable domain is KAGVTQTPRYLIKTRGQQVTLSCSPISGHRSVSWYQQTPGQGLQFLFEYFSETQRNKGNFPGRFSGRQFSNSRSEMNVSTLELGDSALYLCASSWGQGAYGYTFGSGTRLTVV.